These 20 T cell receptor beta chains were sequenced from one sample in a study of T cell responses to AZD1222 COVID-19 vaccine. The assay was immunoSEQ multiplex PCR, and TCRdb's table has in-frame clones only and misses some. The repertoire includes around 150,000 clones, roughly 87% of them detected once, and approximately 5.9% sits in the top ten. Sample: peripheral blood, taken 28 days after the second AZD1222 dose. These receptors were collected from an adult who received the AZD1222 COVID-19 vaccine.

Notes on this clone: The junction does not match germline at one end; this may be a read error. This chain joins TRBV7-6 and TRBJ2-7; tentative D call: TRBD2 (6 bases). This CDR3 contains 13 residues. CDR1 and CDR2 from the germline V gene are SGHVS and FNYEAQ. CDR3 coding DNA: TGTGCCAGCAGCCTAGCGCCTGCCTACGAGCAGTACTTC. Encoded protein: CASSLAPAYEQYF.

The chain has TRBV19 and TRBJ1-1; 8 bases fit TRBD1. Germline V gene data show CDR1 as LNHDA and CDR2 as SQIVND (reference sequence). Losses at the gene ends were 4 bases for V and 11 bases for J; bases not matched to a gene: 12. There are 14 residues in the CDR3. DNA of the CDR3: TGTGCCAGTAGTAACGGACAGGGAGGGGTGTTTGCTTTCTTT. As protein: CASSNGQGGVFAFF.

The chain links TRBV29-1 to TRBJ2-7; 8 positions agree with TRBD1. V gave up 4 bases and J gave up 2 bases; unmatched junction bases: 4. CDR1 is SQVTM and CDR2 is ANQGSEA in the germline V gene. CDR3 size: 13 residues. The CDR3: CSVGLQGAYEQYF. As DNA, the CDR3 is TGCAGCGTTGGCTTACAGGGGGCCTACGAGCAGTACTTC.

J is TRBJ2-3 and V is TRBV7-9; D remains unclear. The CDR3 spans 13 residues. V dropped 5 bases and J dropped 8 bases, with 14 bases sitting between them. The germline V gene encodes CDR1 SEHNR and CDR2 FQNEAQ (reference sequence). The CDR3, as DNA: TGTGCCAGCAGCCCGCTCAACTCCGGTACGCAGTATTTT. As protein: CASSPLNSGTQYF.

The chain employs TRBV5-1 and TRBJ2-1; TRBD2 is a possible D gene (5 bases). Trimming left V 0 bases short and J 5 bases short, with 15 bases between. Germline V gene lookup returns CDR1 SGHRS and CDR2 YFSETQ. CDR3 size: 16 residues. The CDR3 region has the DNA TGCGCCAGCAGCTTGGTGCTAGTGGGAGCTAACAATGAGCAGTTCTTC. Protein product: CASSLVLVGANNEQFF.

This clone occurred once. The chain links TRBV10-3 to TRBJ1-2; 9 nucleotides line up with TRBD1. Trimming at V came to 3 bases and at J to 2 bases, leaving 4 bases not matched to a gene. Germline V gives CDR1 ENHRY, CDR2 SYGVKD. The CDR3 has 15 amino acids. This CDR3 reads CAISDSGTGNYGYTF. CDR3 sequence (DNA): TGTGCCATCAGTGACTCCGGGACAGGGAACTATGGCTACACCTTC.

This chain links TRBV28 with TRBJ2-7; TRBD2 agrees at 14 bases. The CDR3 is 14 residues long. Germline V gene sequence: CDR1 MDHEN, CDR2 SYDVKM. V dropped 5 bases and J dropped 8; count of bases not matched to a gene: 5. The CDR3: CASSPGLAGAQQYF. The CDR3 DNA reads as TGTGCCAGCAGTCCGGGACTAGCGGGGGCTCAGCAGTACTTC.

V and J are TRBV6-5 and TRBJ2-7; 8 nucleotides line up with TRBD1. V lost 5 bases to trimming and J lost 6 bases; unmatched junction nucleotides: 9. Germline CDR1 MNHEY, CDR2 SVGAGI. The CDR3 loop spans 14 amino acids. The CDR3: CASSLRTGPGEQYF. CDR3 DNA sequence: TGTGCCAGCAGTCTCCGGACAGGGCCGGGCGAGCAGTACTTC.

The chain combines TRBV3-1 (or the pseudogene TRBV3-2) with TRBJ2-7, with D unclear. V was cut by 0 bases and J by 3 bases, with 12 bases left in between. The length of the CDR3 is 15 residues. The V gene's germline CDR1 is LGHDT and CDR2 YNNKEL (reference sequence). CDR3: CASSQDWYFGYEQYF. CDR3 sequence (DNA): TGTGCCAGCAGCCAAGATTGGTACTTCGGCTACGAGCAGTACTTC.

CDR3 DNA: TGTGCCAGCAGCCGGGTGGAGAGGGAGCTGTTTTTT. Translating it yields CASSRVERELFF. V gene TRBV3-1 (or the pseudogene TRBV3-2) combines with J gene TRBJ2-2; D not resolved. Germline V gene data show CDR1 as LGHDT and CDR2 as YNNKEL (reference sequence). CDR3 length: 12 amino acids. Trimming left V 4 bases short and J 9 bases short, with 9 bases between.

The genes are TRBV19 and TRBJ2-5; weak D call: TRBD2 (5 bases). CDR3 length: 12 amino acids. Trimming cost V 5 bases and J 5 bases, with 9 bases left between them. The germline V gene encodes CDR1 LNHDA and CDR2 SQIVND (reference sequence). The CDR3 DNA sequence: TGTGCCAGTAGTTTGGGGAGCGAGACCCAGTACTTC. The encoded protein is CASSLGSETQYF.

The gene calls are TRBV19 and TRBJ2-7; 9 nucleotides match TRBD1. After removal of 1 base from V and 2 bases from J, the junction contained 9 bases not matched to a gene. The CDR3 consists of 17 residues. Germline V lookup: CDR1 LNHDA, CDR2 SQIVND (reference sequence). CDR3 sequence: CASSIAAGQGRAYEQYF. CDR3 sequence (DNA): TGTGCCAGTAGTATAGCCGCGGGACAGGGAAGGGCCTACGAGCAGTACTTC.

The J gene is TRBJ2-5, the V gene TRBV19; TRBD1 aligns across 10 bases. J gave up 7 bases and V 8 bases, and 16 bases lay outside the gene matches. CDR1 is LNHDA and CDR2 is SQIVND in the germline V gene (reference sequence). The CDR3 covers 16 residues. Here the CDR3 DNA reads TGTGCCAGTTCCGGGACAGGGGCCGCCCGGGGTGGGACCCAGTACTTC. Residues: CASSGTGAARGGTQYF. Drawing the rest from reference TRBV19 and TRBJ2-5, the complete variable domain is DGGITQSPKYLFRKEGQNVTLSCEQNLNHDAMYWYRQDPGQGLRLIYYSQIVNDFQKGDIAEGYSVSREKKESFPLTVTSAQKNPTAFYLCASSGTGAARGGTQYFGPGTRLLVL.

The chain's CDR3 is CASSLESSYTF. The CDR3 DNA follows: TGTGCCAGCAGCTTAGAGTCGAGCTACACCTTC. The chain joins TRBV7-6 to TRBJ1-2; D is unresolved. The CDR3 spans 11 residues. Germline V gene lookup returns CDR1 SGHVS and CDR2 FNYEAQ. V was cut by 1 base and J by 9 bases, with 6 bases left in between. Full variable domain (remainder filled in from reference TRBV7-6 and TRBJ1-2): GAGVSQSPRYKVTKRGQDVALRCDPISGHVSLYWYRQALGQGPEFLTYFNYEAQQDKSGLPNDRFSAERPEGSISTLTIQRTEQRDSAMYRCASSLESSYTFGSGTRLTVV.

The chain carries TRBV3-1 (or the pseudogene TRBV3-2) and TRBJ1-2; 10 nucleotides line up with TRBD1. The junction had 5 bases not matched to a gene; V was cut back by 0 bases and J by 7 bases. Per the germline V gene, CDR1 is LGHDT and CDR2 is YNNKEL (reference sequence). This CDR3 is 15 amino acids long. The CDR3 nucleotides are TGTGCCAGCAGCCAAGACGGGACAGGGGTGCGTGGCTACACCTTC. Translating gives CASSQDGTGVRGYTF.

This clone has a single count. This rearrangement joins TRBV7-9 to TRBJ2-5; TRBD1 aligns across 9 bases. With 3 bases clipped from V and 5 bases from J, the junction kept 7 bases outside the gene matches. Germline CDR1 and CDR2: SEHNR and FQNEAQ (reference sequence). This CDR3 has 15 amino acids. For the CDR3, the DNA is TGTGCCAGCAGCTTGGGACAGGGCTCTGAGGAGACCCAGTACTTC. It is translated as CASSLGQGSEETQYF.

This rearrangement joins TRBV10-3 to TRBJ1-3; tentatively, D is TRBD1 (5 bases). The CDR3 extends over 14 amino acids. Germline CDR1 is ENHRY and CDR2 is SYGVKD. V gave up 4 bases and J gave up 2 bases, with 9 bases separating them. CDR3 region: CAISAGGAGNTIYF. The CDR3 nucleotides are TGTGCCATCAGTGCGGGGGGTGCTGGAAACACCATATATTTT.

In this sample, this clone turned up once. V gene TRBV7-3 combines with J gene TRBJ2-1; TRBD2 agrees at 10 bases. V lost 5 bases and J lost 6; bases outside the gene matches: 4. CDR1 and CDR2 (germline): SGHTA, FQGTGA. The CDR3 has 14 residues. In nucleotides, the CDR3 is TGTGCCAGCAGCCCTGGGACTAGCGCCAATGAGCAGTTCTTC. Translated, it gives CASSPGTSANEQFF.

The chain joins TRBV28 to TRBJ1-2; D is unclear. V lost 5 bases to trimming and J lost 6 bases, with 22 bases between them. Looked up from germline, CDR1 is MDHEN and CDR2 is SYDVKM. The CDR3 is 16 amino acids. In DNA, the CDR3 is TGTGCCAGCAGTCTTCTACAAGAGGTCCGGGCCAATGGCTACACCTTC. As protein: CASSLLQEVRANGYTF.

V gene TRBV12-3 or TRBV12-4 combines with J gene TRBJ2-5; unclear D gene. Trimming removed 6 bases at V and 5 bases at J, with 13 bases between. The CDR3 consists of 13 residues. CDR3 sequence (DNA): TGTGCCAGCAGAACCTTCATCGGGGAGACCCAGTACTTC. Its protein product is CASRTFIGETQYF.